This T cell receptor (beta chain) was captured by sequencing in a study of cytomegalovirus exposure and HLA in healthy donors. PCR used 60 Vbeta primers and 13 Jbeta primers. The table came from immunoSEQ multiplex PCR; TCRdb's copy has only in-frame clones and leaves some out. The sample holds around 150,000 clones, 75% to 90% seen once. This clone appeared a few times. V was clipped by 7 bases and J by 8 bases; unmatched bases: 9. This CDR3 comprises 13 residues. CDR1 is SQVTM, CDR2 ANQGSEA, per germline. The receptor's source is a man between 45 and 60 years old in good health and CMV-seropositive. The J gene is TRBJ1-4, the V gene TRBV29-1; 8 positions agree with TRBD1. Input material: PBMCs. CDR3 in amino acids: CSGGQGGGEKLFF. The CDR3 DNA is TGCAGCGGCGGACAGGGAGGAGGAGAAAAACTGTTTTTT.